The entry below gives a single T cell receptor (beta chain) sequence along with its context. This CDR3 is 14 amino acids long. Germline loops: CDR1 DFQATT, CDR2 SNEGSKA (reference sequence). V shed 3 bases and J shed 6 bases, with 15 bases lying between them. This sample is part of a study of CD8 T cells in Susac syndrome. The RNA, 0.5 to 1 ug, was put through reverse transcription using random hexamers. TCRdb reanalysed the immunoSEQ multiplex PCR reads using MiXCR and keeps one entry per CDR3 protein. This table holds some 220,000 distinct CDR3 sequences, about 96% found once. The receptor's source is a human donor with multiple sclerosis. The sequenced sample was CD4+ T cells from PBMCs. The genes are TRBV20-1 and TRBJ2-4, with D possibly TRBD1 on 6 matching bases. The CDR3 here is CSARKLGAGNIQYF. Written as DNA, the CDR3 is TGCAGTGCTAGGAAGTTGGGGGCGGGAAACATTCAGTACTTC.